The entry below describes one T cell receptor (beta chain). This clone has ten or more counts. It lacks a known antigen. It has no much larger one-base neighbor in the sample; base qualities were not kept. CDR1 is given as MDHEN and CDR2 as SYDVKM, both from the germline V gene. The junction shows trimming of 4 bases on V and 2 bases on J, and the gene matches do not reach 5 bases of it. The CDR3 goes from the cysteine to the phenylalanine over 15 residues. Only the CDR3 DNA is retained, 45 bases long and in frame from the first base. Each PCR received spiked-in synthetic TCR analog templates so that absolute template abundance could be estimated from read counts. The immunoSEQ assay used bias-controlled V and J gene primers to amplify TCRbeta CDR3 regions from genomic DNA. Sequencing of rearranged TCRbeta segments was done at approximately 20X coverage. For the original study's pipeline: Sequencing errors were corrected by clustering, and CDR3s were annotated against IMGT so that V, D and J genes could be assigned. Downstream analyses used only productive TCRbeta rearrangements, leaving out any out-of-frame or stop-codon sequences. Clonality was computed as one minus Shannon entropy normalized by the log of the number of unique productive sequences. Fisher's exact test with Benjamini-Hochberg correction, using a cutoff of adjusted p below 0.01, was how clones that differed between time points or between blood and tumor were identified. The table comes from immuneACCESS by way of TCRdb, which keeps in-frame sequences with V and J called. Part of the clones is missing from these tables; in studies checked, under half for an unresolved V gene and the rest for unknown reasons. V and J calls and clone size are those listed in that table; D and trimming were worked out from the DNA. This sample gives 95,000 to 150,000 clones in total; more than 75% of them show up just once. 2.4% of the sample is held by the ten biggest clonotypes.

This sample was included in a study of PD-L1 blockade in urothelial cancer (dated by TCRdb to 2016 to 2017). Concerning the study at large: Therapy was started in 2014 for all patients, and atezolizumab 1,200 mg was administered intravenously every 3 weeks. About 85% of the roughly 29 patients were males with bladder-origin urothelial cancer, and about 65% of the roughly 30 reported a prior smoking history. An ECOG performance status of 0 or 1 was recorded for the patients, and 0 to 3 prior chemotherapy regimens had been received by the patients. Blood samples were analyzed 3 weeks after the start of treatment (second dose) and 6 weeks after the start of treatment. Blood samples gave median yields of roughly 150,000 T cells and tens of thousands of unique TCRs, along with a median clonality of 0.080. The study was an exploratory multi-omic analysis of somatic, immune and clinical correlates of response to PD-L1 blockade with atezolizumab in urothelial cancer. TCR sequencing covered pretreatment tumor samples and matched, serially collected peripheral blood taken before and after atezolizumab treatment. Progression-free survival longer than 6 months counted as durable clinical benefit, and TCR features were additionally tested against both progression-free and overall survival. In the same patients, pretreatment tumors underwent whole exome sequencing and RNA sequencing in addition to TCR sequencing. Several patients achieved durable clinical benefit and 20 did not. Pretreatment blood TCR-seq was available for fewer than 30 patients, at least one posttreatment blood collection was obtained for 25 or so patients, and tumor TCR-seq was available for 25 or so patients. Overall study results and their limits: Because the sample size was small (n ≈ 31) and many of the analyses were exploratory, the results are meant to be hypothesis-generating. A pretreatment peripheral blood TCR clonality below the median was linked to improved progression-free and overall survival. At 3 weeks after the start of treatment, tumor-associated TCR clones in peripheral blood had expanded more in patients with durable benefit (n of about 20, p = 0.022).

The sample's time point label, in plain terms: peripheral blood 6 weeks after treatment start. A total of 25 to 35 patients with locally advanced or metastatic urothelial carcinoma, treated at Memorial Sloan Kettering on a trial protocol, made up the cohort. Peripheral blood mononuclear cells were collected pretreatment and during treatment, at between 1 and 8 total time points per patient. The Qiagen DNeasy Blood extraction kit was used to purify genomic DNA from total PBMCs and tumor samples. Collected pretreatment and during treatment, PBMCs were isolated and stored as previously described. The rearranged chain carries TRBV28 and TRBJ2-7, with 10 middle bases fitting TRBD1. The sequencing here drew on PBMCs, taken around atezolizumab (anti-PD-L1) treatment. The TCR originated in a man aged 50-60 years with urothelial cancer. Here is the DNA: TGTGCCAGCAGTTCCCCGGGACAGGGGACCTACGAGCAGTACTTC. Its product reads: CASSSPGQGTYEQYF.